This T cell receptor beta chain was sequenced in a study of cytomegalovirus exposure and HLA in healthy donors. Study results and caveats: Within a later analysis, the majority of CMV-associated TCR beta chains appeared HLA-restricted. The classifier reportedly diagnosed cytomegalovirus status with high sensitivity and specificity.

PCR was performed using 60 Vbeta and 13 Jbeta primers. TCRdb keeps only in-frame clones here, not all; method: immunoSEQ multiplex PCR. This table holds hundreds of thousands of clones, roughly 70% found once. A remark on this clone: Its antigen is not known.

Source material: PBMCs. The sequence was collected from a female donor in good health and CMV-seronegative.

CDR3 nucleotides: TGTGCCAGCAGCCCTAGCGGGAGACAGGAGACCCAGTACTTC. Its protein is CASSPSGRQETQYF. This sequence joins TRBV7-2 and TRBJ2-5; the match to TRBD2 covers 10 bases. Germline V gene data show CDR1 as SGHTA and CDR2 as FQGNSA. The V segment lost 5 bases and the J segment 5 bases; nucleotides outside the gene matches: 5. This CDR3 has 14 amino acids. The full variable domain, its missing parts supplied by reference TRBV7-2 and TRBJ2-5, is GAGVSQSPSNKVTEKGKDVELRCDPISGHTALYWYRQSLGQGLEFLIYFQGNSAPDKSGLPSDRFSAERTGGSVSTLTIQRTQQEDSAVYLCASSPSGRQETQYFGPGTRLLVL.